This passage covers 14 T cell receptor beta chains from one sample sequenced in a study of post-analysis software for immune sequencing data. Study-level findings and limits: Compared with controls, patients had more of about 5 TRBV segments, including TRBV5-6, TRBV5-1 and TRBV20-1.

Incorporated into the TCR beta cDNA libraries were unique molecular identifiers, which served to reduce PCR and sequencing biases. TCRdb re-derived calls from the PCR reads in MiXCR, one entry per CDR3 protein. The table lists hundreds of thousands of distinct CDR3 sequences, 25% to 30% of them singletons, with around 0.56% in the top ten. These receptors have no identified antigens. Sequencing was performed on blood. These receptors all come from a girl between 10 and 17 years old with multiple sclerosis.

There are many counts of this clonotype. The chain uses TRBV29-1 and TRBJ2-5; D might be TRBD1 (6 bases). V shed 7 bases and J shed 5 bases, with 14 bases lying between them. The CDR3 contains 12 residues. Germline V gives CDR1 SQVTM, CDR2 ANQGSEA. The CDR3 reads CSERTASETQYF. CDR3 in DNA: TGCAGCGAGAGGACAGCTTCGGAGACCCAGTACTTC.

The table lists this clonotype with many counts. A read error may produce the germline difference seen at one junction end. The chain is built from TRBV5-5 and TRBJ2-3; 8 nucleotides line up with TRBD1. The germline V gene has CDR1 SGHKS and CDR2 YYEKEE (reference sequence). The CDR3 loop spans 14 amino acids. The CDR3 DNA reads TGCGCCAGCAGCTTGGACAGGGTGACAGATACGCAGTATTTT. It codes for CASSLDRVTDTQYF.

The genes are TRBV6-5 and TRBJ1-1, with TRBD1 as a possible D gene (5 bases). Per germline, CDR1 MNHEY and CDR2 SVGAGI. Trimming cost V 2 bases and J 1 base, with 20 bases left between them. The CDR3 is 18 amino acids. The CDR3 sequence is CASSYPTVLGVSNTEAFF. The CDR3 nucleotides read TGTGCCAGCAGTTACCCAACAGTTCTGGGGGTTTCGAACACTGAAGCTTTCTTT.

This clonotype was detected ten times or more. This sequence joins TRBV3-1 and TRBJ2-1; D unclear. Trimming pared 1 base from V and 1 base from J, leaving 8 bases between. Germline V lookup: CDR1 LGHDT, CDR2 YNNKEL (reference sequence). CDR3 length equals 15 residues. The CDR3 DNA reads TGTGCCAGCAGCCAAGGCTGGGAATCCTACAATGAGCAGTTCTTC. Protein: CASSQGWESYNEQFF.

The V and J genes are TRBV20-1 and TRBJ2-7; 8 bases agree with TRBD1. The ends lost 3 bases at V and 4 bases at J; junction bases unmatched: 2. The CDR3 totals 12 residues. The germline gives CDR1 DFQATT, CDR2 SNEGSKA (reference sequence). The DNA for the CDR3 is TGCAGTGCTAGCAGGGGGCAATACGAGCAGTACTTC. Encoded protein: CSASRGQYEQYF.

Comments on this clonotype: A read error may be the cause here, since a much bigger clone is one base away. The genes are TRBV20-1 and TRBJ2-1; 10 nucleotides line up with TRBD2. Germline V CDR1 and CDR2: DFQATT, SNEGSKA (reference sequence). This CDR3 comprises 15 residues. V was pared by 5 bases and J by 5 bases, with 9 bases of the junction left unmatched. This chain's CDR3 is CSAGGFGLADNEQFF. The CDR3 coding sequence is TGCAGTGCTGGCGGTTTCGGACTAGCGGACAATGAGCAGTTCTTC.

This chain joins TRBV2 and TRBJ2-7, with TRBD1 matching 9 bases. The CDR3 contains 16 residues. The germline CDR1 and CDR2 sequences are SNHLY and FYNNEI. With 7 bases clipped from V and 5 bases from J, the junction kept 15 bases outside the gene matches. The CDR3 DNA sequence: TGTGCCAGCACCGCCGGACAGGGGTCAATCTACCACGAGCAGTACTTC. Translated, it gives CASTAGQGSIYHEQYF.

This clonotype was detected a few times. V usage is TRBV20-1 and J usage is TRBJ1-2; 7 nucleotides match TRBD1. The trim removed 0 bases at V and 2 bases at J, leaving 3 bases unmatched. In germline, CDR1 is DFQATT, CDR2 SNEGSKA (reference sequence). This CDR3 contains 14 residues. For the CDR3, the DNA is TGCAGTGCTAGAGAGACAGGGTCCAACTATGGCTACACCTTC. Translated, it gives CSARETGSNYGYTF.

The chain carries TRBV27 and TRBJ2-2; no firm D call. CDR1 is MNHEY, CDR2 SMNVEV, per germline (reference sequence). V was cut by 4 bases and J by 5 bases, with 17 bases left in between. CDR3 length equals 16 residues. The CDR3 nucleotides read TGTGCCAGCAGTTCGACATCCCTAAACCCTACCGGGGAGCTGTTTTTT. Residues: CASSSTSLNPTGELFF.

This clonotype was seen a few times. CDR3: CASSIAGTGEPQHF. The CDR3 DNA is TGTGCCAGCAGCATCGCCGGGACAGGGGAGCCCCAGCATTTT. The chain combines TRBV7-9 with TRBJ1-5; 10 nucleotides agree with TRBD1. The V and J ends lost 5 bases and 8 bases, in that order; junction bases with no gene match: 6. There are 14 residues in the CDR3. CDR1 and CDR2 from the germline V gene are SEHNR and FQNEAQ (reference sequence).

This clonotype was seen at least ten times. The chain combines TRBV18 with TRBJ2-1; maybe TRBD2 (6 bases). The ends were cut back, 3 bases at V and 6 bases at J, with 9 bases in the middle. This CDR3 region has 13 residues. In germline, CDR1 is KGHSH, CDR2 LQKENI. The CDR3 DNA follows: TGTGCCAGCTCACCCCCGGGAGTCAATGAGCAGTTCTTC. As protein: CASSPPGVNEQFF.

The V and J genes are TRBV4-3 and TRBJ2-4; a weak D match, TRBD2 (6 bases). Trimming pared 2 bases from V and 3 bases from J, leaving 14 bases between. Germline-derived CDR1 and CDR2 are LGHNA and YSLEER. The CDR3 is 16 residues long. The CDR3 sequence: CASSQHRGLDKNIQYF. For the CDR3, the DNA is TGCGCCAGCAGCCAACACCGGGGACTTGACAAAAACATTCAGTACTTC.

The V call is TRBV29-1, the J call TRBJ1-6; 7 bases match TRBD1. Germline values: CDR1 SQVTM, CDR2 ANQGSEA. This CDR3 has 13 residues. J lost 8 bases, V lost 6 bases, and 7 bases had no gene match. CDR3 sequence (DNA): TGCAGCGTCACCCAGGGGGGGGATTCACCCCTCCACTTT. It is translated as CSVTQGGDSPLHF.

The J gene is TRBJ2-2, the V gene TRBV5-1; no clear D. The V end lost 6 bases, the J end lost 4 bases, and 10 bases lay between the germline ends. Germline V gene data show CDR1 as SGHRS and CDR2 as YFSETQ. The CDR3 length is 13 residues. CDR3 in amino acids: CASNGYRTGELFF. In nucleotides, the CDR3 is TGCGCCAGCAACGGGTATCGCACCGGGGAGCTGTTTTTT.